The present TCR beta chain was sequenced within a study of blood T cell repertoires in COVID-19. In the study overall: PBMCs, B-cell-depleted T cells, or T cells were the source of the cDNA or gDNA that made up the material.

Germline V gene lookup returns CDR1 SGHNT and CDR2 YYREEE (reference sequence). V lost 4 bases and J 7 bases, leaving 21 bases between the germline ends. The CDR3 runs 15 residues. Per the original methods: Reference gene primer amplification gave estimated nucleated cell counts. Measured with immunoSEQ multiplex PCR; TCRdb has only the in-frame clones, and not every one. V and J calls and clone size follow that table, whereas D and trimming were derived from the DNA. The table records some 120,000 clones, more than 75% of them present only once. This clone was observed a single time. The chain uses TRBV5-4 and TRBJ2-7, with D possibly being TRBD1 (5 bases). The clonotype originates from a man aged 55 to 70 with acute or convalescent COVID-19. Sequencing was done on a sample of peripheral blood. The CDR3 DNA follows: TGTGCCAGCAGCCTTCCGGGTCCCTCTTCAGGGGAGCAGTACTTC. Translation: CASSLPGPSSGEQYF.